This is a list of T cell receptor beta chains from one sample in a study of STAT5B mutations in CD4+ large granular lymphocyte leukemia. Some clones are missing from TCRdb's copy, which holds only in-frame ones; the method was immunoSEQ multiplex PCR. Found here are over 35,000 clones, roughly 81% of them singletons; the top ten hold 3% to 4.5%. The sample comprised CD4+ T cells from blood buffy coats. These receptors came from a human donor in good health. The CDR3 runs from the conserved cysteine through the conserved F or W. The order of the fields is clone size, V gene, J gene, D gene, CDR3 protein, CDR3 DNA. D genes are given only for firm matches. Size is stated for part of the rows, as once, few or many counts, or as a class when the clone is expanded.

clone_size: NA
v_call: TRBV28
j_call: TRBJ1-2
d_call: NA
cdr3_aa: CASTKRGWDGYTF
cdr3_nt: TGTGCCAGCACAAAACGGGGGTGGGATGGCTACACCTTC

clone_size: NA
v_call: TRBV5-1
j_call: TRBJ2-7
d_call: TRBD1
cdr3_aa: CASSHGQGSYEQYF
cdr3_nt: TGCGCCAGCAGCCACGGACAGGGCTCCTACGAGCAGTACTTC

clone_size: once
v_call: TRBV5-4
j_call: TRBJ2-1
d_call: NA
cdr3_aa: CASSLGGQSPNEQFF
cdr3_nt: TGTGCCAGCAGCTTGGGTGGACAGTCCCCAAATGAGCAGTTCTTC

clone_size: NA
v_call: TRBV6-1
j_call: TRBJ1-4
d_call: NA
cdr3_aa: CASSLRDKKEKLFF
cdr3_nt: TGTGCCAGCAGTCTACGGGACAAAAAGGAAAAACTGTTTTTT

clone_size: NA
v_call: TRBV11-3
j_call: TRBJ2-1
d_call: NA
cdr3_aa: CASSLEAYFSYNEQFF
cdr3_nt: TGTGCCAGCAGCTTAGAAGCTTACTTCTCCTACAATGAGCAGTTCTTC

clone_size: NA
v_call: TRBV28
j_call: TRBJ2-2
d_call: TRBD1
cdr3_aa: CASSLTGQANTGELFF
cdr3_nt: TGTGCCAGCAGTTTAACTGGACAGGCTAACACCGGGGAGCTGTTTTTT

clone_size: NA
v_call: TRBV29-1
j_call: TRBJ1-1
d_call: TRBD1
cdr3_aa: CSGGGAEAFF
cdr3_nt: TGCAGCGGAGGGGGCGCTGAAGCTTTCTTT

clone_size: NA
v_call: TRBV2
j_call: TRBJ2-7
d_call: NA
cdr3_aa: CASSLREVSGEQYF
cdr3_nt: TGTGCCAGCAGTCTCAGGGAGGTCTCGGGCGAGCAGTACTTC

clone_size: NA
v_call: TRBV6-5
j_call: TRBJ2-2
d_call: NA
cdr3_aa: CASRTPGTNTGELFF
cdr3_nt: TGTGCCAGCAGGACCCCGGGAACGAACACCGGGGAGCTGTTTTTT

clone_size: NA
v_call: TRBV9
j_call: TRBJ1-3
d_call: NA
cdr3_aa: CASSASTGRGAGSTIYF
cdr3_nt: TGTGCCAGCAGCGCCTCTACAGGGCGGGGGGCAGGAAGCACCATATATTTT

clone_size: few
v_call: TRBV7-2
j_call: TRBJ1-2
d_call: NA
cdr3_aa: CASSPDRYGYTF
cdr3_nt: TGTGCCAGCAGCCCCGACAGATATGGCTACACCTTC

clone_size: NA
v_call: TRBV18
j_call: TRBJ2-7
d_call: TRBD1
cdr3_aa: CASSAGQGASGWEQYF
cdr3_nt: TGTGCCAGCTCGGCGGGACAGGGGGCCTCCGGATGGGAGCAGTACTTC

clone_size: few
v_call: TRBV2
j_call: TRBJ1-5
d_call: NA
cdr3_aa: CASSPAEGFGGGNQPQHF
cdr3_nt: TGTGCCAGCAGCCCGGCGGAGGGCTTCGGGGGTGGCAATCAGCCCCAGCATTTT

clone_size: NA
v_call: TRBV10-3
j_call: TRBJ2-3
d_call: NA
cdr3_aa: CAISQNTDTQYF
cdr3_nt: TGTGCCATCAGTCAGAACACAGATACGCAGTATTTT

clone_size: few
v_call: TRBV18
j_call: TRBJ1-6
d_call: TRBD1
cdr3_aa: CASSPYGTDNNSPLHF
cdr3_nt: TGTGCCAGCTCACCCTATGGGACAGACAATAATTCACCCCTCCACTTT

clone_size: NA
v_call: TRBV4-1
j_call: TRBJ2-3
d_call: NA
cdr3_aa: CASSQSGTSTDTQYF
cdr3_nt: TGCGCCAGCAGCCAAAGCGGAACCAGCACAGATACGCAGTATTTT

clone_size: NA
v_call: TRBV10-3
j_call: TRBJ1-4
d_call: TRBD1
cdr3_aa: CAISGGRDRGNEKLFF
cdr3_nt: TGTGCCATCAGTGGAGGAAGGGACAGGGGAAATGAAAAACTGTTTTTT

clone_size: once
v_call: TRBV11-3
j_call: TRBJ2-7
d_call: TRBD1
cdr3_aa: CASSLGQGAYEQYF
cdr3_nt: TGTGCCAGCAGCTTGGGACAGGGGGCATACGAGCAGTACTTC

clone_size: NA
v_call: TRBV4-3
j_call: TRBJ2-5
d_call: TRBD2
cdr3_aa: CASSRTSGETQYF
cdr3_nt: TGCGCCAGCAGCCGGACTAGCGGGGAGACCCAGTACTTC

clone_size: NA
v_call: TRBV7-8
j_call: TRBJ2-1
d_call: TRBD2
cdr3_aa: CASSLAGGAYNEQFF
cdr3_nt: TGTGCCAGCAGCCTAGCGGGAGGCGCCTACAATGAGCAGTTCTTC

clone_size: NA
v_call: TRBV10-3
j_call: TRBJ2-7
d_call: TRBD1
cdr3_aa: CAISTTGGTGPYEQYF
cdr3_nt: TGTGCCATCAGTACCACCGGGGGGACAGGGCCCTACGAGCAGTACTTC

clone_size: NA
v_call: TRBV7-9
j_call: TRBJ1-1
d_call: NA
cdr3_aa: CASSPRGGTNTEAFF
cdr3_nt: TGTGCCAGCAGCCCCCGAGGGGGAACGAACACTGAAGCTTTCTTT

clone_size: once
v_call: TRBV11-2
j_call: TRBJ2-7
d_call: NA
cdr3_aa: CASSLGQGPSYEQYF
cdr3_nt: TGTGCCAGCAGCTTAGGTCAGGGACCTAGCTACGAGCAGTACTTC

clone_size: NA
v_call: TRBV11-2
j_call: TRBJ2-1
d_call: NA
cdr3_aa: CASSSRFSSYNEQFF
cdr3_nt: TGTGCCAGCAGCTCCCGATTTTCCTCCTACAATGAGCAGTTCTTC

clone_size: NA
v_call: TRBV15
j_call: TRBJ1-3
d_call: TRBD1
cdr3_aa: CATSWGTGGSGNTIYF
cdr3_nt: TGTGCCACCAGCTGGGGGACAGGGGGCTCCGGAAACACCATATATTTT

clone_size: NA
v_call: TRBV9
j_call: TRBJ2-1
d_call: TRBD1
cdr3_aa: CASSLTGGFYNEQFF
cdr3_nt: TGTGCCAGCAGCCTAACAGGGGGCTTCTACAATGAGCAGTTCTTC

clone_size: NA
v_call: TRBV19
j_call: TRBJ1-5
d_call: NA
cdr3_aa: CASSRGWESNQPQHF
cdr3_nt: TGTGCCAGTAGTAGGGGGTGGGAGAGCAATCAGCCCCAGCATTTT

clone_size: NA
v_call: TRBV27
j_call: TRBJ1-2
d_call: TRBD1
cdr3_aa: CASSSWTGGSSYTF
cdr3_nt: TGTGCCAGCAGTTCGTGGACAGGGGGCAGCAGCTACACCTTC

clone_size: NA
v_call: TRBV6-5
j_call: TRBJ2-2
d_call: TRBD1
cdr3_aa: CASKTGDDVGELFF
cdr3_nt: TGTGCCAGCAAGACAGGGGACGATGTCGGGGAGCTGTTTTTT